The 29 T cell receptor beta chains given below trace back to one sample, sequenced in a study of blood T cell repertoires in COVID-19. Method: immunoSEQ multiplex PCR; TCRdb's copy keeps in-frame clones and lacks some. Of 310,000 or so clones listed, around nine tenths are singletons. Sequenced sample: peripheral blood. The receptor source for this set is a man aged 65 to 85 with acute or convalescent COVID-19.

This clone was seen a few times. The CDR3 here is CASSFRRTSRYSTDTQYF. CDR3 coding DNA: TGTGCCAGCAGCTTCAGACGGACTAGCCGATATAGCACAGATACGCAGTATTTT. The chain is built from TRBV9 and TRBJ2-3, with 8 bases fitting TRBD2. Germline V gives CDR1 SGDLS, CDR2 YYNGEE. J was trimmed by 0 bases and V by 4 bases; bases with no gene match: 13. CDR3 length equals 18 residues.

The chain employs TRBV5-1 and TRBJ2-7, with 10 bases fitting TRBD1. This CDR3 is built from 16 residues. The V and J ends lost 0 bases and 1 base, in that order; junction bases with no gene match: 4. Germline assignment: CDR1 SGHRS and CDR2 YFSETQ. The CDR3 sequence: CASSLGRTGGSYEQYF. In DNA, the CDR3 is TGCGCCAGCAGCTTGGGACGGACAGGGGGTTCCTACGAGCAGTACTTC.

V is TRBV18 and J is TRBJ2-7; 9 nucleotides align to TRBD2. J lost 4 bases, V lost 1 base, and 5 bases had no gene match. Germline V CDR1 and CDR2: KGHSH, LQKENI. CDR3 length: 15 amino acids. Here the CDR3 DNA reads TGTGCCAGCTCACCACGGCGGGGGGGGACTTACGAGCAGTACTTC. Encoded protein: CASSPRRGGTYEQYF.

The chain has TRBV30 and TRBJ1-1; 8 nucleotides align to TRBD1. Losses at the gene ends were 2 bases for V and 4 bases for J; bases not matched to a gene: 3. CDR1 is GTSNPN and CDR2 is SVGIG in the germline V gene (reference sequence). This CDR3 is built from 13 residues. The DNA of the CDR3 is TGTGCCTGGAGTCATACAGGGGGCACTGAAGCTTTCTTT. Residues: CAWSHTGGTEAFF.

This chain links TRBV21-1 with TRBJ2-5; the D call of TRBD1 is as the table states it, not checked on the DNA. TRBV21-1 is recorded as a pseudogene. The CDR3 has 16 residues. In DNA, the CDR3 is TGTGCCAGCAGCAAAACCCGGTACAGGGAGAGAGAGACCCAGTACTTC. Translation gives CASSKTRYRERETQYF.

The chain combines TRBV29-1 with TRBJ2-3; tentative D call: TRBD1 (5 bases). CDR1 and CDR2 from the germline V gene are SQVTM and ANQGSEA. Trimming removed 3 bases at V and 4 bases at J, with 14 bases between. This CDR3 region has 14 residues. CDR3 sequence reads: CSVDPRVSADTQYF. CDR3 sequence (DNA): TGCAGCGTTGATCCCAGGGTCTCCGCAGATACGCAGTATTTT.

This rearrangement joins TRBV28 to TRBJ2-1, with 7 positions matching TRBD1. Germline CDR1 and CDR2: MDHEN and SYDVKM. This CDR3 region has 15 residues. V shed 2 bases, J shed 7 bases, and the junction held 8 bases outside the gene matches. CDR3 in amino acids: CASSLRQGSRNEQFF. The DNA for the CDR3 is TGTGCCAGCAGTTTAAGACAGGGTAGTAGGAATGAGCAGTTCTTC.

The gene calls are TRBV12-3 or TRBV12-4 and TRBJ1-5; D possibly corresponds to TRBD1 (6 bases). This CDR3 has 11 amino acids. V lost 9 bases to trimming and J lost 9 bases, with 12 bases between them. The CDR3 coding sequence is TGTGCCAGTGGGGGGGGCCGGCCCCAGCATTTT. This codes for CASGGGRPQHF.

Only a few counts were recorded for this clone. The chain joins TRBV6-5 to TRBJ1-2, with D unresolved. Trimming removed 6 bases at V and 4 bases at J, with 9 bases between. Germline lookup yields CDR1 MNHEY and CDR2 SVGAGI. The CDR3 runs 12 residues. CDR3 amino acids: CASRASPYGYTF. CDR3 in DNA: TGTGCCAGCAGAGCCTCACCCTATGGCTACACCTTC.

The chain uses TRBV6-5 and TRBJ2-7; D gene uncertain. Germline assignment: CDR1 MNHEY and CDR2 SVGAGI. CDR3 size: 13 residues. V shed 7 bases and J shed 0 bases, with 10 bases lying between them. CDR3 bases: TGTGCCAGCACCCCCGACAACTCCTACGAGCAGTACTTC. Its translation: CASTPDNSYEQYF.

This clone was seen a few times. This CDR3 is CASSHTGGESNQPQHF. The DNA for the CDR3 is TGCGCCAGCAGCCACACAGGGGGCGAGAGCAATCAGCCCCAGCATTTT. The chain couples TRBV4-3 to TRBJ1-5; 9 bases map to TRBD1. Unmatched junction bases numbered 4, after V lost 3 bases and J lost 1 base. CDR1 and CDR2 from the germline V gene are LGHNA and YSLEER. The CDR3 is made up of 16 amino acids.

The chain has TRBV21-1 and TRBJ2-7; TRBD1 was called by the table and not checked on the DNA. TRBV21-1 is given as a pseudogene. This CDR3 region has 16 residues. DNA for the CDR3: TGTGCCAGCAGCAAAGATAGGGGCCCAAGCTCCTACGAGCAGTACTTC. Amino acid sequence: CASSKDRGPSSYEQYF.

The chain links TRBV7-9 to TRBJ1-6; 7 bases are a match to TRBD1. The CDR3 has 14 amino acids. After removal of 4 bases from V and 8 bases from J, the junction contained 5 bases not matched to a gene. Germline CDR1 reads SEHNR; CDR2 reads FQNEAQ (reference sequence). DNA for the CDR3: TGTGCCAGCAGCTCGACAGGGCTATATTCACCCCTCCACTTT. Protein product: CASSSTGLYSPLHF.

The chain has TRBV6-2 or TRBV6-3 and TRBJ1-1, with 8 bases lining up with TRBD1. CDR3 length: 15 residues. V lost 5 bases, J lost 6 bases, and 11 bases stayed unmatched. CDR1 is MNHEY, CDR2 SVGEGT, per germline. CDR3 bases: TGTGCCAGCAGTATCATCGGACAGGGTGGGGCTGAAGCTTTCTTT. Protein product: CASSIIGQGGAEAFF.

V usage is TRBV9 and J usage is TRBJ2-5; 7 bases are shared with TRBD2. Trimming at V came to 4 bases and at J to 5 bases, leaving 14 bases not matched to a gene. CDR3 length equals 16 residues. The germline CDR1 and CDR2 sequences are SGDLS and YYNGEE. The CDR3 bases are TGTGCCAGCAGCATCCCCGGGAATGCGGGGGTGGAGACCCAGTACTTC. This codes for CASSIPGNAGVETQYF.

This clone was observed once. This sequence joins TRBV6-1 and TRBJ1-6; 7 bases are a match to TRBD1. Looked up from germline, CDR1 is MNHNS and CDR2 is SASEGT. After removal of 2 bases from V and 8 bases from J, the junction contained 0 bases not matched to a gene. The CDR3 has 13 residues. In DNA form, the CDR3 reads TGTGCCAGCAGTGAAACAGGGGATTCACCCCTCCACTTT. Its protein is CASSETGDSPLHF.

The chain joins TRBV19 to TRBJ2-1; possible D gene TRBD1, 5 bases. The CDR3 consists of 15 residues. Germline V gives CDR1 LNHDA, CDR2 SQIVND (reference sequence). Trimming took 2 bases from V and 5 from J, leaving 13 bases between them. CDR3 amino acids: CASSIRGRADNEQFF. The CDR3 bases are TGTGCCAGTAGTATAAGGGGCAGGGCAGACAATGAGCAGTTCTTC.

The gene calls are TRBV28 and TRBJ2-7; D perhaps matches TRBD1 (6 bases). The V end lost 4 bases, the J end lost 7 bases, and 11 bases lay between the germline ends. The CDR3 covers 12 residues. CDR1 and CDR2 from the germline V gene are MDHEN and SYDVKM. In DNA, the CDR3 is TGTGCCAGCAGTTCTAGGGGGTTTGAGCAGTACTTC. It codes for CASSSRGFEQYF. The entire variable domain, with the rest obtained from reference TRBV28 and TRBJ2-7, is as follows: DVKVTQSSRYLVKRTGEKVFLECVQDMDHENMFWYRQDPGLGLRLIYFSYDVKMKEKGDIPEGYSVSREKKERFSLILESASTNQTSMYLCASSSRGFEQYFGPGTRLTVT.

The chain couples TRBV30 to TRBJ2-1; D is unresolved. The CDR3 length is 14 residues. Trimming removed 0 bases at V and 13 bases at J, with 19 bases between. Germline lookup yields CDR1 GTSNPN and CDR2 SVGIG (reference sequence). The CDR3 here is CAWSVGSRSFFQFF. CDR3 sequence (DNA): TGTGCCTGGAGTGTAGGTAGCCGGTCCTTCTTCCAGTTCTTC.

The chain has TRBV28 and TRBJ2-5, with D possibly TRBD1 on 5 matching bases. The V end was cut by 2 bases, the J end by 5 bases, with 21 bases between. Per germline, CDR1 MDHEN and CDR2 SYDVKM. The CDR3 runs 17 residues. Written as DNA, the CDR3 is TGTGCCAGCAGTTTACATCAGGGCCCGTCATCATCGGAGACCCAGTACTTC. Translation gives CASSLHQGPSSSETQYF.

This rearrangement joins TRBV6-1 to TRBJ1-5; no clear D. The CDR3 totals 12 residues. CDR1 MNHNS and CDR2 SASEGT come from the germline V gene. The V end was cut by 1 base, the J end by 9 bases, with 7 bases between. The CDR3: CASSEVRPPQHF. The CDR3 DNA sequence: TGTGCCAGCAGTGAAGTGCGGCCGCCCCAGCATTTT.

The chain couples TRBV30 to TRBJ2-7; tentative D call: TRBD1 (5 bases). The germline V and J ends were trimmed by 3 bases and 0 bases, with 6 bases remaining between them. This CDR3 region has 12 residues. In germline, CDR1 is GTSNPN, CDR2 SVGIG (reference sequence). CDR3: CAWSRVSYEQYF. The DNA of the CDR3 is TGTGCCTGGAGCAGGGTCTCCTACGAGCAGTACTTC.

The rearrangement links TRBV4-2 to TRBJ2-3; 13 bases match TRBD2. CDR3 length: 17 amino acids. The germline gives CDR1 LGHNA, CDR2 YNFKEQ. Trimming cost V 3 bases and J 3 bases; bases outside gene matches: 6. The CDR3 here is CASSQRWTSGSTDTQYF. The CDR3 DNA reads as TGTGCCAGCAGCCAGCGATGGACTAGCGGGAGTACAGATACGCAGTATTTT.

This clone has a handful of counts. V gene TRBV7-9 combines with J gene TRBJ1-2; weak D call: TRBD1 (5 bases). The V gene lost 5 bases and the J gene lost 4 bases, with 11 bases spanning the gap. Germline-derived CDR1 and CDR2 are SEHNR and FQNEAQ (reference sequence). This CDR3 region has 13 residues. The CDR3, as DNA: TGTGCCAGCAGCCCACAGGTGATCTATGGCTACACCTTC. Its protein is CASSPQVIYGYTF. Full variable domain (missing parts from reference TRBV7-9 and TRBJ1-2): DTGVSQNPRHKITKRGQNVTFRCDPISEHNRLYWYRQTLGQGPEFLTYFQNEAQLEKSRLLSDRFSAERPKGSFSTLEIQRTEQGDSAMYLCASSPQVIYGYTFGSGTRLTVV.

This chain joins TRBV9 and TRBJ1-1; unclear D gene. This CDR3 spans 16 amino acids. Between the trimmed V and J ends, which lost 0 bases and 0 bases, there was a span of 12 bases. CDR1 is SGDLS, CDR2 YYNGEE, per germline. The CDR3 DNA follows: TGTGCCAGCAGCGTAGATACGGGAGGAATGAACACTGAAGCTTTCTTT. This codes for CASSVDTGGMNTEAFF.

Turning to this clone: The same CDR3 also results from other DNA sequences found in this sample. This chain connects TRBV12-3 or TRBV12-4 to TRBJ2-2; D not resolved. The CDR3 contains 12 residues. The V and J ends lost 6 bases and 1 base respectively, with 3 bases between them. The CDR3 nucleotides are TGTGCCAGCAGCCGGAACACCGGGGAGCTGTTTTTT. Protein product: CASSRNTGELFF.

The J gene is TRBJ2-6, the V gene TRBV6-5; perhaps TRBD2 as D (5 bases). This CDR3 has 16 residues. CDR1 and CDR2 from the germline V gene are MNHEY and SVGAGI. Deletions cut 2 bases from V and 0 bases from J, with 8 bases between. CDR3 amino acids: CASSYGLYSGANVLTF. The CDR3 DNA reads TGTGCCAGCAGTTACGGACTGTACTCTGGGGCCAACGTCCTGACTTTC.

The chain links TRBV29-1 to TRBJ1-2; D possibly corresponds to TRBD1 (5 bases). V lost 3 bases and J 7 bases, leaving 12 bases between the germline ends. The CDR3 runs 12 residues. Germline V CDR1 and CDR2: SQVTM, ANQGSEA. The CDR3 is CSVDGGGTGYTF. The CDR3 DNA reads TGCAGCGTTGATGGGGGGGGTACTGGCTACACCTTC.

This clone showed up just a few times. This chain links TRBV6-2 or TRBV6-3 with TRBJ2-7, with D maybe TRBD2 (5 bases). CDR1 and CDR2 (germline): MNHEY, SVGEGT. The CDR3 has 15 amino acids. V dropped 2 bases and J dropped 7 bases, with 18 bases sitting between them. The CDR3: CASSYRRATGREQYF. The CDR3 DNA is TGTGCCAGCAGTTACCGCCGGGCCACTGGGAGAGAGCAGTACTTC.